What follows are 9 T cell receptor beta chains derived from one specimen sequenced in a study of T cells in Graves' hyperthyroidism and ophthalmopathy (dated by TCRdb to about 2019). Library method: multiplex PCR. Sequenced using an Illumina HiSeq 2000. TCR beta CDR3 regions were amplified from RNA transcripts. A first-round RT-PCR of the TCR CDR3 used the HTBI primer set with the Qiagen OneStep RT-PCR kit. TCRdb handled the public reads itself, with Q25 trimming in fastp and clone calling in MiXCR, and kept productive beta chains. For every CDR3 protein sequence, its rows merge into one entry that carries the most common genes and DNA. This sample is represented by hundreds of thousands of distinct CDR3 sequences; just under 45% of them were singletons. The ten most abundant clones make up less than 9.5% of the sample. Sequenced sample: peripheral blood or thyroid tissue (not recorded which). All receptors derive from an adult man with Graves' disease, either hyperthyroidism or ophthalmopathy (not recorded which).

The table lists this clonotype with a few counts. The chain couples TRBV24-1 to TRBJ1-5; 7 bases are shared with TRBD1. The CDR3 has 17 amino acids. V lost 1 base to trimming and J lost 2 bases; unmatched junction nucleotides: 7. The germline V gene encodes CDR1 KGHDR and CDR2 SFDVKD. The CDR3 is CATSDFGGQLGNQPQHF. CDR3 nucleotides: TGTGCCACCAGTGATTTCGGGGGACAGTTGGGCAATCAGCCCCAGCATTTT.

The V gene is TRBV5-1, the J gene TRBJ2-7; 15 bases match TRBD2. The V gene's germline CDR1 is SGHRS and CDR2 YFSETQ. The CDR3 totals 19 residues. After removal of 0 bases from V and 2 bases from J, the junction contained 9 bases not matched to a gene. The CDR3, as DNA: TGCGCCAGCAGCTTGGCGGGACTAGCGGGAGGTCAACCCCCCTACGAGCAGTACTTC. Translating it yields CASSLAGLAGGQPPYEQYF.

The rearrangement joins TRBV24-1 to TRBJ1-5; the match to TRBD1 covers 8 bases. Trimming at V came to 5 bases and at J to 1 base, leaving 9 bases not matched to a gene. The CDR3 runs 17 residues. Looked up from germline, CDR1 is KGHDR and CDR2 is SFDVKD. The CDR3 loop is CATSARDRGRSNQPQHF. CDR3 DNA: TGTGCCACCAGTGCTAGAGACAGGGGAAGGAGCAATCAGCCCCAGCATTTT.

As for this clonotype: A junction end diverges from the germline sequence, so it may reflect a read error. The gene calls are TRBV2 and TRBJ1-1; 7 positions match TRBD1. The CDR3 consists of 15 residues. From germline, CDR1 is SNHLY and CDR2 FYNNEI. The CDR3 region is CASSAWDSLNTDAFF. The CDR3 region has the DNA TGTGCCAGCAGTGCTTGGGACAGCCTTAACACTGATGCTTTCTTT. The full variable domain, in which reference TRBV2 and TRBJ1-1 provide the parts outside the CDR3, is EPEVTQTPSHQVTQMGQEVILRCVPISNHLYFYWYRQILGQKVEFLVSFYNNEISEKSEIFDDQFSVERPDGSNFTLKIRSTKLEDSAMYFCASSAWDSLNTDAFFGQGTRLTVV.

The sample holds many counts of this clonotype. V and J are TRBV7-2 and TRBJ2-5, with D perhaps matching TRBD1 (6 bases). This CDR3 spans 13 amino acids. CDR1 SGHTA and CDR2 FQGNSA come from the germline V gene. The germline V and J ends were trimmed by 6 bases and 2 bases, with 10 bases remaining between them. The CDR3 spells CASRHQGQETQYF. The DNA for the CDR3 is TGTGCCAGCAGACACCAGGGGCAAGAGACCCAGTACTTC.

Of note for this clonotype: At one end the junction does not follow the germline gene, possibly because of a read error. The gene calls are TRBV7-2 and TRBJ1-3, with a possible D match to TRBD1 (5 bases). CDR1 is SGHTA and CDR2 is FQGNSA in the germline V gene. The CDR3 length is 15 residues. The DNA of the CDR3 is TGTGCCAGCAGCGTAGCCGGGGGCTCTGGAAACACCATATATTTT. Translated: CASSVAGGSGNTIYF.

This clonotype was seen a single time. A much larger clone lies a single base off, so this may be a read error. The V gene is TRBV2, the J gene TRBJ1-4; TRBD1 is a possible D gene (6 bases). Germline-derived CDR1 and CDR2 are SNHLY and FYNNEI. V gave up 5 bases and J gave up 2 bases, with 9 bases separating them. The CDR3 covers 14 residues. The CDR3 region is CASSFGQTNEKLFF. CDR3 DNA sequence: TGTGCCAGCAGTTTTGGACAGACTAATGAAAAACTGTTTTTT. The entire variable domain, with the rest obtained from reference TRBV2 and TRBJ1-4, is as follows: EPEVTQTPSHQVTQMGQEVILRCVPISNHLYFYWYRQILGQKVEFLVSFYNNEISEKSEIFDDQFSVERPDGSNFTLKIRSTKLEDSAMYFCASSFGQTNEKLFFGSGTQLSVL.

The chain uses TRBV5-1 and TRBJ1-1; 8 bases line up with TRBD1. The V segment lost 4 bases and the J segment 7 bases; nucleotides outside the gene matches: 6. The germline gives CDR1 SGHRS, CDR2 YFSETQ. The CDR3 is 13 residues long. The CDR3, as DNA: TGCGCCAGCAGCCCCCCAGGACAGGGTGAAGCTTTCTTT. As protein: CASSPPGQGEAFF.

This clonotype was seen at least ten times. The rearrangement links TRBV20-1 to TRBJ1-5; 8 bases agree with TRBD1. V shed 5 bases, J shed 4 bases, and the junction held 4 bases outside the gene matches. From germline, CDR1 is DFQATT and CDR2 SNEGSKA (reference sequence). The CDR3 consists of 13 residues. The CDR3 is CSAEDRANQPQHF. CDR3 nucleotides: TGCAGTGCTGAGGACAGGGCAAATCAGCCCCAGCATTTT.